The TCR beta chain described here comes from a study of blood T cell repertoires in COVID-19 (dated by TCRdb to 2018 to 2021). Some background on the complete study: Samples covering the acute and convalescent phases of COVID-19 were provided by collaborators in the United States, Italy and Spain. Where HLA class I and class II types were available, the types were taken from metadata supplied by the sample provider, not from assay-based typing. The repertoires were made available in a free public database intended to serve as a resource for research on the immune response to SARS-CoV-2. A de-identified subject ID, COVID-19 status, age in years and sex were almost always included in the sample metadata. Samples were obtained from the ongoing ImmuneRACE study (first 160 participants) and from 1,254 subjects provided by 6 global collaborators. The prospective study material was composed of cDNA or gDNA derived from T cells, B-cell-depleted T cells, or PBMCs. Subjects who had been exposed to COVID-19, were actively infected with it, or had recovered from it provided the deeply sampled blood TCRbeta repertoires that made up the dataset.

With regard to this clone: The target of this receptor is not known. No clone much larger than this one lies a single base away; base qualities are absent.

What the authors observed across the whole study: How much clinical and demographic metadata was included differed by source and by participant, and the metadata was provided uncurated.

The immunoSEQ Assay, a bias-controlled multiplex PCR, was used to amplify TCRbeta CDR3 regions from genomic DNA. Turning to the authors' computational methods: Nucleated cell counts per sample were estimated from amplification of reference gene primers within the assay. To quantify the absolute abundance of each unique TCRbeta CDR3 rearrangement, sequence reads were collapsed and filtered. Productive Simpson clonality was computed per sample as the square root of Simpson's diversity index over productive rearrangements. The clones in this table, taken by TCRdb from immuneACCESS, are in-frame only. Not every clone is retained; where verified, under half of the shortfall comes from an unresolved V gene, and the cause of the rest is unknown. The DNA gave D and trimming, while V, J and clone size come from that table. This sample gives more than 250,000 clones in total; roughly 91% of them show up just once. Of the sample, 1% is held by the ten largest clones.

The germline V gene gives CDR1 as MDHEN and CDR2 as SYDVKM. After removal of 6 bases from V and 3 bases from J, the junction retains 5 bases not matched to a gene. The CDR3 holds 14 amino acids from the cysteine to the phenylalanine. Only the CDR3 portion is preserved as DNA: 42 bases, with reading frame beginning at the first base. Each collaborating institution followed its own protocols to collect whole blood in K2EDTA tubes. For TCRbeta analysis, collaborators shipped samples as frozen whole blood, isolated PBMCs, or DNA extracted from either of those sample types. This clonotype was obtained from a man aged 45-65 years with active or convalescent COVID-19. The sequence joins TRBV28 to TRBJ2-5, with TRBD2 identical over 9 junction bases. The sequencing sample was made of peripheral blood. The CDR3 region reads CASSLSGRKETQYF. The DNA sequence follows: TGTGCCAGCAGCCTTAGCGGGAGAAAAGAGACCCAGTACTTC. With the rest looked up from the reference TRBV28 and TRBJ2-5 genes rather than sequenced, the full variable domain is DVKVTQSSRYLVKRTGEKVFLECVQDMDHENMFWYRQDPGLGLRLIYFSYDVKMKEKGDIPEGYSVSREKKERFSLILESASTNQTSMYLCASSLSGRKETQYFGPGTRLLVL.